A single sample is the source of the 4 T cell receptor beta chains below, sequenced in a study of blood T cell repertoires in COVID-19. Method: immunoSEQ multiplex PCR; TCRdb's copy keeps in-frame clones and lacks some. The table has fewer than 300,000 clones, about nine tenths seen once. The specimen was peripheral blood. The receptors originated from a woman in her 30s with COVID-19, enrolled during active disease.

The table lists this clone with a count of one. The rearrangement links TRBV6-5 to TRBJ2-5; the match to TRBD1 covers 9 bases. The CDR3 length is 16 residues. The germline CDR1 and CDR2 sequences are MNHEY and SVGAGI. Trimming took 4 bases from V and 5 from J; bases not matched to a gene: 11. The chain's CDR3 is CASSSSTGQGGETQYF. Here the CDR3 DNA reads TGTGCCAGCAGTTCATCCACGGGACAGGGCGGGGAGACCCAGTACTTC.

The chain carries TRBV27 and TRBJ1-5; 9 bases match TRBD1. Germline CDR1 is MNHEY and CDR2 is SMNVEV (reference sequence). With V trimmed by 2 bases and J by 6 bases, 8 bases remained unmatched. CDR3 length: 16 amino acids. CDR3 loop: CASSLLGQGGTQPQHF. In nucleotides, the CDR3 is TGTGCCAGCAGTTTACTGGGACAGGGAGGTACTCAGCCCCAGCATTTT.

The chain combines TRBV30 with TRBJ1-2; D perhaps matches TRBD1 (6 bases). The germline V gene has CDR1 GTSNPN and CDR2 SVGIG (reference sequence). V lost 7 bases to trimming and J lost 4 bases, with 19 bases between them. The CDR3 has 14 amino acids. The CDR3, as DNA: TGTGCCTCTTACCCACCGGGACAACCCTATGGCTACACCTTC. Translation: CASYPPGQPYGYTF.

The gene calls are TRBV9 and TRBJ2-2; D gene unclear. The germline CDR1 and CDR2 sequences are SGDLS and YYNGEE. The CDR3 contains 11 residues. The V gene lost 4 bases and the J gene lost 6 bases, with 4 bases spanning the gap. The CDR3 DNA reads as TGTGCCAGCAGCCCGGCCGGGGAGCTGTTTTTT. The encoded protein is CASSPAGELFF.